These 19 T cell receptor beta chains originate from one sample sequenced in a study of cytomegalovirus exposure and HLA in healthy donors. PCR involved 60 Vbeta and 13 Jbeta primers. The table came from immunoSEQ multiplex PCR; TCRdb's copy has only in-frame clones and leaves some out. There are 110,000 to 150,000 clones in the sample, with approximately 2.6% held by the top ten. Sequencing input: PBMCs. The receptors derive from a man between 40 and 49 years old in good health and CMV-seronegative.

This chain connects TRBV6-6 to TRBJ1-5; tentative D call: TRBD1 (5 bases). There are 15 residues in the CDR3. Looked up from germline, CDR1 is MNHNY and CDR2 is SVGAGI (reference sequence). Trimming pared 7 bases from V and 0 bases from J, leaving 13 bases between. The CDR3 nucleotides are TGTGCCAGCACCGGGGAGGGGTATAGCAATCAGCCCCAGCATTTT. Protein product: CASTGEGYSNQPQHF.

The J gene is TRBJ2-1, the V gene TRBV7-2; 12 bases are shared with TRBD2. V dropped 4 bases and J dropped 5; count of bases not matched to a gene: 6. Germline V gene data show CDR1 as SGHTA and CDR2 as FQGNSA. The CDR3 extends over 16 amino acids. The CDR3 region is CASSSGLAGFNNEQFF. The CDR3 bases are TGTGCCAGCAGCTCTGGACTAGCGGGGTTCAACAATGAGCAGTTCTTC.

The chain recombines TRBV14 with TRBJ2-1; 11 nucleotides align to TRBD2. V lost 0 bases and J lost 6; bases outside the gene matches: 4. Per germline, CDR1 SGHDN and CDR2 FVKESK. The CDR3 is 16 residues long. CDR3 protein: CASSQDLGTSGNEQFF. In DNA form, the CDR3 reads TGTGCCAGCAGCCAAGATCTGGGGACTAGCGGCAATGAGCAGTTCTTC.

The V gene is TRBV5-5, the J gene TRBJ2-2, with D unresolved. Between the trimmed V and J ends, which lost 6 bases and 3 bases, there was a span of 12 bases. This CDR3 spans 14 amino acids. Germline CDR1 is SGHKS and CDR2 is YYEKEE (reference sequence). CDR3 residues: CASNFESHTGELFF. The CDR3 DNA sequence: TGTGCCAGCAATTTCGAGAGCCACACCGGGGAGCTGTTTTTT.

CDR3 nucleotide sequence: TGTGCCAGCGGAGGAGGGGTTGGGCAGTACTTC. It is translated as CASGGGVGQYF. The chain combines TRBV2 with TRBJ2-7; TRBD2 might be the D (6 bases). The CDR3 covers 11 residues. Germline V gene sequence: CDR1 SNHLY, CDR2 FYNNEI. The ends were cut back, 8 bases at V and 9 bases at J, with 14 bases in the middle.

The chain is built from TRBV7-9 and TRBJ2-1, with TRBD1 matching 9 bases. J was trimmed by 0 bases and V by 4 bases; bases with no gene match: 1. The length of the CDR3 is 15 residues. The germline V gene encodes CDR1 SEHNR and CDR2 FQNEAQ (reference sequence). The CDR3 is CASSSDRGSYNEQFF. DNA for the CDR3: TGTGCCAGCAGCTCGGACAGGGGCTCCTACAATGAGCAGTTCTTC.

The CDR3 region is CATSPDRDSGNTIYF. The CDR3 DNA reads as TGTGCCACCAGTCCGGACAGGGACTCTGGAAACACCATATATTTT. The chain employs TRBV15 and TRBJ1-3, with TRBD1 matching over 8 bases. Germline values: CDR1 LNHNV, CDR2 YYDKDF (reference sequence). This CDR3 has 15 residues. V lost 6 bases and J lost 0; bases outside the gene matches: 4.

The V gene is TRBV6-1, the J gene TRBJ1-2; a possible D gene is TRBD1 (6 bases). The CDR3 contains 13 residues. V lost 5 bases and J lost 4, with 11 bases in between. CDR1 and CDR2 from the germline V gene are MNHNS and SASEGT. CDR3 in amino acids: CASSQDSVYGYTF. The DNA for the CDR3 is TGTGCCAGCAGTCAGGACAGCGTCTATGGCTACACCTTC.

The rearrangement uses TRBV7-3 and TRBJ2-3; D remains unclear. Germline CDR1 and CDR2: SGHTA and FQGTGA. Trimming took 2 bases from V and 4 from J, leaving 4 bases between them. This CDR3 is built from 12 residues. The CDR3 here is CASSLSSDTQYF. CDR3 DNA: TGTGCCAGCAGCTTATCGTCAGATACGCAGTATTTT.

The V call is TRBV15, the J call TRBJ1-4, with 11 bases identical to TRBD1. The CDR3 spans 16 residues. Trimming removed 1 base from V and 6 bases from J; junction bases left unmatched: 4. The germline V gene encodes CDR1 LNHNV and CDR2 YYDKDF (reference sequence). The CDR3 protein is CATSRGRDRGDEKLFF. For the CDR3, the DNA is TGTGCCACCAGCAGAGGCAGGGACAGGGGGGATGAAAAACTGTTTTTT.

The gene calls are TRBV6-5 and TRBJ2-5, with 7 positions matching TRBD1. The length of the CDR3 is 13 residues. The germline gives CDR1 MNHEY, CDR2 SVGAGI. V gave up 6 bases and J gave up 5 bases; unmatched junction bases: 6. The CDR3 nucleotides read TGTGCCAGCAGCCGCGACAGGGTTGAGACCCAGTACTTC. Translating gives CASSRDRVETQYF.

The gene calls are TRBV19 and TRBJ1-2; 10 nucleotides agree with TRBD1. The V gene's germline CDR1 is LNHDA and CDR2 SQIVND (reference sequence). The CDR3 consists of 15 residues. The trim removed 5 bases at V and 1 base at J, leaving 4 bases unmatched. CDR3 DNA: TGTGCCAGTAGTCCATGGACAGGGGGTAACTATGGCTACACCTTC. It specifies CASSPWTGGNYGYTF.

CDR3 loop: CASSLQGEANYGYTF. The CDR3, as DNA: TGTGCCAGCAGTTTACAGGGAGAAGCTAACTATGGCTACACCTTC. The chain recombines TRBV5-5 with TRBJ1-2, with D perhaps TRBD1 (6 bases). V was shortened by 5 bases and J by 0 bases, with 14 bases between the two germline ends. Germline CDR1 SGHKS, CDR2 YYEKEE (reference sequence). There are 15 residues in the CDR3.

This chain joins TRBV6-1 and TRBJ2-5, with D hard to call. Germline CDR1 reads MNHNS; CDR2 reads SASEGT. This CDR3 comprises 14 residues. Trimming cost V 2 bases and J 2 bases, with 9 bases left between them. The CDR3 spells CASSESNGQETQYF. The CDR3 DNA is TGTGCCAGCAGTGAAAGCAACGGGCAAGAGACCCAGTACTTC.

This sequence joins TRBV7-3 and TRBJ2-2; D might be TRBD2 (5 bases). The CDR3 runs to 15 residues. Trimming took off 4 bases at V and 1 base at J, with 10 bases between the two ends. Germline CDR1 reads SGHTA; CDR2 reads FQGTGA. The CDR3 sequence is CASSSSGRNTGELFF. CDR3 in DNA: TGTGCCAGCAGCTCCAGCGGACGGAACACCGGGGAGCTGTTTTTT.

The chain is built from TRBV28 and TRBJ1-3; 9 nucleotides align to TRBD1. With V trimmed by 5 bases and J by 4 bases, 6 bases remained unmatched. The CDR3 is 15 amino acids. Per germline, CDR1 MDHEN and CDR2 SYDVKM. In nucleotides, the CDR3 is TGTGCCAGCAGTCCACAGGGGGCGCGGGGAAACACCATATATTTT. Amino acid sequence: CASSPQGARGNTIYF.

The J gene is TRBJ1-3, the V gene TRBV7-2; 11 nucleotides align to TRBD1. The CDR3 spans 15 residues. Per the germline V gene, CDR1 is SGHTA and CDR2 is FQGNSA. J gave up 8 bases and V 5 bases, and 8 bases lay outside the gene matches. This CDR3 is CASSPNGQGADTIYF. The CDR3 bases are TGTGCCAGCAGCCCTAATGGACAGGGGGCGGACACCATATATTTT.

This chain connects TRBV10-2 to TRBJ1-1, with D tentatively TRBD1 (6 bases). CDR1 is WSHSY and CDR2 is SAAADI in the germline V gene. The CDR3 totals 14 residues. Trimming left V 8 bases short and J 1 base short, with 14 bases between. This chain's CDR3 is CASATGNPNTEAFF. DNA for the CDR3: TGCGCCAGCGCCACAGGGAACCCGAACACTGAAGCTTTCTTT.

This chain links TRBV5-5 with TRBJ2-5, with a possible D match to TRBD2 (5 bases). CDR3 size: 17 residues. The germline CDR1 and CDR2 sequences are SGHKS and YYEKEE (reference sequence). The V end was cut by 2 bases, the J end by 1 base, with 18 bases between. The CDR3 spells CASSFSDRLTIQETQYF. CDR3 sequence (DNA): TGTGCCAGCAGCTTCTCTGATAGGCTGACTATCCAAGAGACCCAGTACTTC.